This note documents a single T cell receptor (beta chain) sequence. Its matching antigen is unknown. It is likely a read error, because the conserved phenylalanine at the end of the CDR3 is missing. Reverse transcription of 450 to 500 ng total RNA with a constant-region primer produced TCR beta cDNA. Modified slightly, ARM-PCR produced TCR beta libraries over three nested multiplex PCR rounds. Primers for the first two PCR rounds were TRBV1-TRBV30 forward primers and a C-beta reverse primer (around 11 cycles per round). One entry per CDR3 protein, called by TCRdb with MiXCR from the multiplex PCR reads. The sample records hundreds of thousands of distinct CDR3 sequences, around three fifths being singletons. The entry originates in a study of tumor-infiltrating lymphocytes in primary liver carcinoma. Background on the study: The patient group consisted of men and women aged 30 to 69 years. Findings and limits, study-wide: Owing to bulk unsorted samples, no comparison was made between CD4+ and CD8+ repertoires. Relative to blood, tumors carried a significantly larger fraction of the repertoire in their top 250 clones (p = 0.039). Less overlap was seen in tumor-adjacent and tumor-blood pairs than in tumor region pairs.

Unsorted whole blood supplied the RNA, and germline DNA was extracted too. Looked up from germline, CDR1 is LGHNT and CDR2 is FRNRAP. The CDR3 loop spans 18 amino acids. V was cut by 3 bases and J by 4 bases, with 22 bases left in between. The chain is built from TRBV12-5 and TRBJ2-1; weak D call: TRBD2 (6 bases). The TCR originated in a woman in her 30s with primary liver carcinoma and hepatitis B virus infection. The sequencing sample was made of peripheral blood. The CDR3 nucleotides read TGTGCTAGTGGTTTCCCGTTCCCTAGCAGGAGGGTTTACAATGAGCAGTTCTTA. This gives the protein CASGFPFPSRRVYNEQFL.